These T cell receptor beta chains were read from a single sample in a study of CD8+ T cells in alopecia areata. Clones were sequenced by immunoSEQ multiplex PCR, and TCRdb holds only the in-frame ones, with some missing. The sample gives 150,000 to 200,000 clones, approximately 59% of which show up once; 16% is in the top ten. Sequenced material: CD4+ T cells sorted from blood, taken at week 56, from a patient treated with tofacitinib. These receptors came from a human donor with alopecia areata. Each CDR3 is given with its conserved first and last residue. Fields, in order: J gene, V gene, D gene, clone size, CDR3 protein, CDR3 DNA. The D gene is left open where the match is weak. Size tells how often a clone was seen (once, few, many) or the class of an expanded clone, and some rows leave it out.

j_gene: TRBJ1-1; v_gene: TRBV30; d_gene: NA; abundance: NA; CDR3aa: CAWSLLRVTTEAFF; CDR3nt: TGTGCCTGGTCACTTCTAAGGGTAACAACTGAAGCTTTCTTT
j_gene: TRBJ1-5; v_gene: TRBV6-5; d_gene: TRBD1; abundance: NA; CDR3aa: CASSSQDRAGQPQHF; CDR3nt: TGTGCCAGCAGTTCCCAGGACAGGGCCGGGCAGCCCCAGCATTTT
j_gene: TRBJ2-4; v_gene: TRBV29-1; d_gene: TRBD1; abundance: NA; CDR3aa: CSVGLPGQSKNIQYF; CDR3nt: TGCAGCGTTGGATTGCCGGGACAGAGCAAAAACATTCAGTACTTC
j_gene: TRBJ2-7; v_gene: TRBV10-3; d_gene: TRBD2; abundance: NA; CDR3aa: CAISENRLQRGTYEQYF; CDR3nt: TGTGCCATCAGTGAGAACCGGCTCCAGCGGGGAACCTACGAGCAGTACTTC
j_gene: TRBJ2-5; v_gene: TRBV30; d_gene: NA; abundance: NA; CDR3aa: CAGQYWEEETQYF; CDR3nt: TGTGCCGGCCAATACTGGGAAGAGGAGACCCAGTACTTC
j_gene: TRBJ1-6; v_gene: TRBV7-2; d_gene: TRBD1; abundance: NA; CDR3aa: CASSRQGGSPLHF; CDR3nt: TGTGCCAGCAGCCGACAGGGTGGGTCACCCCTCCACTTT
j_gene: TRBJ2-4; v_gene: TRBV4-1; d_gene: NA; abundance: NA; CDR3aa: CASKGAKNIQYF; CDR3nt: TGCGCCAGCAAGGGGGCCAAAAACATTCAGTACTTC
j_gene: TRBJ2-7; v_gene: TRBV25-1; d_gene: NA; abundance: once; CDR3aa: CASSVQGNYEQYF; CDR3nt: TGTGCCAGCAGTGTACAGGGAAACTACGAGCAGTACTTC
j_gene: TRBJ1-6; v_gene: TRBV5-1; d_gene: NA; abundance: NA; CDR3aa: CASRPGVNSPLHF; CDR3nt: TGCGCCAGCAGACCAGGGGTTAATTCACCCCTCCACTTT
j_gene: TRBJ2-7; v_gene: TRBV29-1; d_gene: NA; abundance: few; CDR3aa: CSVEDRGWGPPQSYEQYF; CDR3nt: TGCAGCGTTGAAGATCGAGGTTGGGGACCCCCCCAATCCTACGAGCAGTACTTC
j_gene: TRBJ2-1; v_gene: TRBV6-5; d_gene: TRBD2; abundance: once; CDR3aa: CASRKRGGRNEQFF; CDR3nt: TGTGCCAGCAGGAAGCGGGGGGGCAGGAATGAGCAGTTCTTC
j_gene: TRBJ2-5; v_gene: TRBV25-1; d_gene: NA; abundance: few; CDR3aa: CASGAGLTYQETQYF; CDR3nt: TGTGCCAGTGGGGCGGGACTTACGTACCAAGAGACCCAGTACTTC
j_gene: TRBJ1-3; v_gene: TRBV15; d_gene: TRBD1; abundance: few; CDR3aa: CATRTDSTGTASLNTIYF; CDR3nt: TGTGCCACCAGAACAGATTCGACCGGGACAGCTTCCTTGAACACCATATATTTT
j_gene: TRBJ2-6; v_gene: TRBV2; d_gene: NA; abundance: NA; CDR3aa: CASKDPGANVLTF; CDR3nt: TGTGCCAGCAAGGATCCTGGGGCCAACGTCCTGACTTTC
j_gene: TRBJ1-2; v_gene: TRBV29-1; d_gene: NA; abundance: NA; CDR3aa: CSVVRGNYGYTF; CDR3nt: TGCAGCGTTGTGAGGGGGAACTATGGCTACACCTTC
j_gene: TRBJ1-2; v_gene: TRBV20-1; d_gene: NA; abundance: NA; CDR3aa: CSAAGRGGYTF; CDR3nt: TGCAGTGCCGCCGGGCGAGGGGGCTACACCTTC
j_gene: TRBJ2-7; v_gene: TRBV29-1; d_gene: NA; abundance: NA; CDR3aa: CSVSRGQLEQYF; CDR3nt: TGCAGCGTTAGCAGGGGCCAATTGGAGCAGTACTTC
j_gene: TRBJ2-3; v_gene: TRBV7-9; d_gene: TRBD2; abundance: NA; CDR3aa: CAGTSGTTDTQYF; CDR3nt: TGTGCCGGAACGAGCGGGACCACAGATACGCAGTATTTT
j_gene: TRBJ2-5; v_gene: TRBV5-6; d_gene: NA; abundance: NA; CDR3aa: CASRQPGHPKETQYF; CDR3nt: TGTGCCAGCAGGCAACCGGGACACCCGAAAGAGACCCAGTACTTC
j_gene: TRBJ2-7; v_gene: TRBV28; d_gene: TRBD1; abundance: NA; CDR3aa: CASSGWTGSYEQYF; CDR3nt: TGTGCCAGCAGTGGGTGGACAGGCTCCTACGAGCAGTACTTC
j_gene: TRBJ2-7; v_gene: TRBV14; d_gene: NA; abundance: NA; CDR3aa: CARGQPYEQYF; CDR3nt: TGTGCCAGGGGGCAGCCCTACGAGCAGTACTTC
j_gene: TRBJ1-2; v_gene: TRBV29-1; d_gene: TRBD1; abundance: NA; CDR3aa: CSAYPRDRGGGYTF; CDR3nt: TGCAGCGCATACCCCCGGGACAGGGGAGGAGGCTACACCTTC
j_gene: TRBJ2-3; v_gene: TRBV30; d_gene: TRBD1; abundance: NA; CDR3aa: CAWSPMTGATQYF; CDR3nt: TGTGCCTGGAGCCCAATGACAGGGGCAACGCAGTATTTT
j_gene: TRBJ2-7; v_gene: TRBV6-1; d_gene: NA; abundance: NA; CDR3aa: CASNEVGSYEQYF; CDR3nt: TGTGCCAGCAACGAAGTCGGATCCTACGAGCAGTACTTC